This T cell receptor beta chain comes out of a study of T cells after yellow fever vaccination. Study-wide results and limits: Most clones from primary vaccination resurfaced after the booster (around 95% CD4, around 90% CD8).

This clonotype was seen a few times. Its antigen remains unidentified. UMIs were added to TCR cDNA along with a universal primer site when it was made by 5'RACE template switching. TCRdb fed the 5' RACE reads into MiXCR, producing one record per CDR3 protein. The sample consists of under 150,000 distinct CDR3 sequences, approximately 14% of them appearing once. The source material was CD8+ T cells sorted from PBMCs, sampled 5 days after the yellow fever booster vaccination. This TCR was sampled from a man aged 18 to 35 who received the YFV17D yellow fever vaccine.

CDR3 in DNA: TGTGCCAGCAGCGGAGAAGGGGGGAATTACGAGCAGTACTTC. This codes for CASSGEGGNYEQYF. J is TRBJ2-7 and V is TRBV9, with D perhaps assigned TRBD1 or TRBD2 (6 bases each). Between the trimmed V and J ends, which lost 3 bases and 4 bases, there was a span of 14 bases. The CDR3 is made up of 14 amino acids. The V gene's germline CDR1 is SGDLS and CDR2 YYNGEE.